Listed here is a single TCR beta chain. Its antigen remains unidentified. Sequence data for DNA of cultured CD4+ T cells were generated by the Oncomine TCR Beta short-read assay. Genomic DNA extraction was carried out from cultured CD4+ T cells. Each CDR3 protein gets one entry after TCRdb re-called the PCR reads with MiXCR. In the table there are some 23,000 distinct CDR3 sequences, 67% of which are singletons. The data were taken from a study of vaccination and CD4 T cells after COVID-19. Study-wide results and limits: Among reactive clones from convalescent patients, a median roughly 88% appeared only post-vaccination.

Specified treatment: roughly 10-day PBMC culture with coronavirus spike peptide pools or control peptides (ViraFEST assay). CDR3 length: 15 amino acids. V dropped 5 bases and J dropped 2; count of bases not matched to a gene: 1. Germline lookup yields CDR1 MNHNS and CDR2 SASEGT. The sequence derives from a human donor who received a COVID-19 vaccine. Material: CD4+ T cells from blood, cultured in vitro, obtained after SARS-CoV-2 vaccination. This chain joins TRBV6-1 and TRBJ2-6; 9 nucleotides line up with TRBD1. CDR3 in amino acids: CASSRTGAGANVLTF. The CDR3 DNA follows: TGTGCCAGCAGTCGGACAGGGGCTGGGGCCAACGTCCTGACTTTC.